This TCR beta chain comes out of a study of T cells in Graves' hyperthyroidism and ophthalmopathy (dated by TCRdb to the late 2010s). General notes on the study: Peripheral blood samples were taken at the time of initial diagnosis, prior to any treatment. The 100 or so discovery patients were divided at random into training and test sets in a 7:3 ratio. Prospective prediction of ophthalmopathy was tested in an independent validation cohort of fewer than 20 hyperthyroidism patients and some 17 patients who later progressed to ophthalmopathy. According to the paper, TCR Vbeta CDR3 sequencing was carried out on 135 peripheral blood samples, which came from over 40 ophthalmopathy, around 74 hyperthyroidism and 17 progressor patients. In roughly six Graves' hyperthyroidism patients, the study also compared T-cell repertoires from thyroid tissue with T-cell repertoires from blood. A discovery cohort of roughly 100 patients, approximately 44 with Graves' ophthalmopathy and fewer than 65 with stable Graves' hyperthyroidism, was used to find distinguishing TCR V-J signatures. After sampling, hyperthyroidism patients received methimazole starting at 30 mg daily, and ophthalmopathy patients received high-dose intravenous methylprednisolone.

The CDR3 starts with the cysteine, ends with the phenylalanine, and has 16 residues. Only the CDR3 DNA is retained, 48 bases long and in frame from the first base. CDR1 and CDR2 are drawn from the germline V gene (reference sequence): SSHAT, FNYEAQ. The paper's findings and limits, for the study overall: In validation, the model predicted progression to ophthalmopathy with just under 71% sensitivity and around 72% specificity, a median of about six months before onset. A 13 V-J signature model separated ophthalmopathy from stable hyperthyroidism, with about 90% sensitivity and about 81% specificity in cross-validation and 80%/75% in testing. Sample size was not statistically predetermined, and blinding of investigators to group allocation was not performed. Most expanded thyroid clonotypes (frequency above 0.001) were also found in blood, which suggests that blood repertoires may mirror thyroid immune responses.

The hyperthyroidism patients were between 18 and 65 years old and newly diagnosed, with a disease duration of less than 2 months. Any patient with an uncontrolled infection, another autoimmune disease, pregnancy or lactation was excluded. Diagnoses were established on the basis of clinical symptoms, serum thyroxine and TRAb, thyroid ultrasound, and orbital computed tomography. For progressor patients, blood was drawn at the first diagnosis of hyperthyroidism, before any ophthalmopathy symptoms had appeared. PBMCs were separated from about 10 ml of fresh peripheral blood using Ficoll-Paque density gradient centrifugation. Patients classed as progressors first received a Graves' hyperthyroidism diagnosis and then went on to develop ophthalmopathy during follow-up. Total RNA was extracted using Trizol reagent, and RNA quality was assessed on an Agilent 2100 Bioanalyzer. This clonotype was detected ten times or more. Its specific antigen is unknown. Germline and junction disagree at one end, which may indicate a read error.

The TCR beta CDR3 regions were amplified from the RNA transcripts. For the first round of RT-PCR on the TCR CDR3, the HTBI primer set was used together with the Qiagen OneStep RT-PCR kit. The libraries were constructed in a second round of multiplex PCR and then size-selected and purified. Libraries were sequenced paired-end with 100 bp reads on an Illumina HiSeq2000. The original methods were these. SOAPnuke was used to process the raw data, removing reads that contained adapters or uncalled bases, had a mean Phred below 15, or lacked an exact match to the constant primer or identifier. High-quality paired reads were merged with COPE v1.2.5, and unique nucleotide sequences were defined as clonotypes. MiTCR v1.1 was used to align clonotypes to the IMGT TRBV, TRBD and TRBJ reference segments. Only V-J combinations with frequency above 0.0001, covering 99% to 99.2% of repertoires, were analysed. The TCS score was defined as F50 (clonal expansion) divided by E x V (chaos), with BLOSUM62-based TCRdist calculated between CDR3 peptides within each V-J. Welch's t-statistics and random forest reduced some 510 V-J features to around 14, which were used in a naive Bayes classifier (R e1071). In-frame beta chains were kept once TCRdb had trimmed the public reads at Q25 with fastp and called clones with MiXCR. Every CDR3 protein is listed once, alongside the most common genes and DNA of its rows. The V and J calls were determined by TCRdb, not by the authors. Present in this sample are fewer than 900,000 distinct CDR3 sequences, approximately 19% of which were seen just once. The top ten hold 16% of the sample.

The sequence derives from a woman aged 45-59 years with Graves' hyperthyroidism that later progressed to Graves' ophthalmopathy. This chain joins TRBV7-7 to TRBJ2-3; the D call is possibly TRBD1 or TRBD2, each sharing 6 bases. The sequenced material came from blood. The encoded CDR3 is CASSLGGKGGTDTQYF. The nucleotides read TGTGCTAGCAGCTTAGGAGGGAAAGGGGGAACAGATACGCAGTATTTT.